The clone carrying this T cell receptor (beta chain) was detected only a few times. The CDR3 sequence is 13 residues long. With 5 bases removed from V and 5 bases from J, the gap between germline ends came to 13 bases. The germline CDR1 and CDR2 sequences are SQVTM and ANQGSEA. Cells are PBMCs isolated from 9 to 10 ml of fresh blood. This sample was included in a study of T cells in Graves' hyperthyroidism and ophthalmopathy. Amplified TCR beta CDR3 regions came from RNA transcripts. HTBI primers were the set used in a first-round RT-PCR of the TCR CDR3. MiXCR, applied by TCRdb to the multiplex PCR reads, yields one record per CDR3 protein. The sample records under 750,000 distinct CDR3 sequences, about 17% being singletons.

The rearrangement uses TRBV29-1 and TRBJ1-5, with D uncertain. Sequencing was done on a sample of blood. The receptor comes from a woman aged 50 to 60 with Graves' hyperthyroidism that later progressed to Graves' ophthalmopathy. The CDR3 loop reads CSVNLGGDQPQHF. CDR3 in DNA: TGCAGCGTTAACCTAGGAGGTGATCAGCCCCAGCATTTT.